The text below deals with one T cell receptor (beta chain). Antigen: not known. One end of the junction does not line up with germline, which may come from a read error. This sample stems from a study of tumor and adjacent non-tumor tissue in lung cancer. Study at large: Patients comprised 12 adenocarcinoma, a couple of squamous cell carcinoma and 1 small cell lung cancer. Findings and caveats of the study: Significantly higher TCR diversity was found in tumor than normal lung.

RNA was extracted from bulk tissue without any cell sorting. TCRbeta libraries were built with three rounds of nested PCR, modified from ARM-PCR. TCRdb fed the multiplex PCR reads into MiXCR, producing one record per CDR3 protein. In the table there are 91,000 or so distinct CDR3 sequences, just over 65% of which are singletons. Germline-derived CDR1 and CDR2 are DFQATT and SNEGSKA (reference sequence). The CDR3 is 15 amino acids. Sequences were obtained from lung tumor tissue. The chain combines TRBV20-1 with TRBJ1-2, with a tentative D call TRBD1 (6 bases). The source is a man aged 55 to 70 with non-small cell lung cancer. The chain's CDR3 is CRARPPGAGGYGYTF. CDR3 DNA: TGCAGAGCTAGGCCCCCGGGGGCCGGCGGCTACGGCTACACCTTC.